This T cell receptor beta chain was sequenced during a study of T-cell memory formation after mild COVID-19. This clonotype appeared many times. V shed 0 bases and J 4 bases; nucleotides not matched to a gene: 4. Germline loops: CDR1 SGHDT, CDR2 YYEEEE. This CDR3 comprises 15 residues. TCRdb re-called the 5' RACE reads through MiXCR, storing one row per CDR3 protein. The sample contains around 370,000 distinct CDR3 sequences, about 21% of which appear only once. This sequence was found in an adult woman who had mild COVID-19 (a few samples of this study predate the infection). Cell type and time point are not known. This sequence joins TRBV5-6 and TRBJ2-3, with TRBD2 matching 8 bases. The specimen was PBMCs or a T cell subset sorted from them (not recorded which). CDR3 sequence: CASSLASGGPDTQYF. The DNA of the CDR3 is TGTGCCAGCAGCTTGGCGTCGGGAGGGCCAGATACGCAGTATTTT. Combining the CDR3 with reference TRBV5-6 and TRBJ2-3 gives the whole variable domain DAGVTQSPTHLIKTRGQQVTLRCSPKSGHDTVSWYQQALGQGPQFIFQYYEEEERQRGNFPDRFSGHQFPNYSSELNVNALLLGDSALYLCASSLASGGPDTQYFGPGTRLTVL.